These 17 T cell receptor beta chains originate from one sample sequenced in a study of blood T cell repertoires in COVID-19. Assay used: immunoSEQ multiplex PCR; TCRdb lists only in-frame clones, some missing. The sample includes 200,000 to 250,000 clones, more than 70% seen only once; the top ten take about 13%. Sequenced material: peripheral blood. These TCRs come from a human donor in a cohort sampled during active COVID-19.

This rearrangement joins TRBV19 to TRBJ1-5, with D perhaps matching TRBD1 (6 bases). V lost 7 bases and J 7 bases, leaving 20 bases between the germline ends. The CDR3 contains 15 residues. The germline V gene has CDR1 LNHDA and CDR2 SQIVND (reference sequence). CDR3 sequence: CASKEDGEQGQPQHF. The CDR3 DNA is TGTGCCAGTAAAGAAGACGGAGAACAGGGCCAGCCCCAGCATTTT.

The rearrangement links TRBV5-6 to TRBJ2-3, with 10 bases aligning to TRBD2. CDR3 size: 14 residues. Germline CDR1 SGHDT, CDR2 YYEEEE. V gave up 7 bases and J gave up 2 bases; unmatched junction bases: 4. Written as DNA, the CDR3 is TGTGCCAGCCTAGCGGGAGTACACACAGATACGCAGTATTTT. Its protein product is CASLAGVHTDTQYF.

The V gene is TRBV5-1, the J gene TRBJ2-1; TRBD1 aligns across 9 bases. The junction had 9 bases not matched to a gene; V was cut back by 3 bases and J by 8 bases. The CDR3 covers 15 residues. The germline V gene has CDR1 SGHRS and CDR2 YFSETQ. CDR3 loop: CASSSTTTGGDEQFF. The CDR3 DNA reads TGCGCCAGCAGCTCGACGACAACAGGGGGCGATGAGCAGTTCTTC.

The chain recombines TRBV3-1 (or the pseudogene TRBV3-2) with TRBJ1-5, with TRBD1 matching 11 bases. This CDR3 is built from 17 residues. CDR1 LGHDT and CDR2 YNNKEL come from the germline V gene (reference sequence). The junction had 10 bases not matched to a gene; V was cut back by 3 bases and J by 6 bases. The CDR3: CASSQHHGQGAGQPQHF. Here the CDR3 DNA reads TGTGCCAGCAGCCAGCACCACGGACAGGGGGCGGGTCAGCCCCAGCATTTT.

This clone showed up many times. V usage is TRBV7-2 and J usage is TRBJ1-2, with 10 bases lining up with TRBD1. With V trimmed by 5 bases and J by 3 bases, 6 bases remained unmatched. This CDR3 is 15 amino acids long. Germline CDR1 SGHTA, CDR2 FQGNSA. CDR3 sequence reads: CASSETGGADYGYTF. CDR3 sequence (DNA): TGTGCCAGCAGCGAGACAGGGGGCGCGGACTATGGCTACACCTTC.

This clone was observed a handful of times. The rearrangement links TRBV29-1 to TRBJ2-7; 9 nucleotides match TRBD1. This CDR3 region has 14 residues. The trim removed 1 base at V and 4 bases at J, leaving 5 bases unmatched. The germline gives CDR1 SQVTM, CDR2 ANQGSEA. CDR3 sequence reads: CSVEVLTGGYEQYF. The CDR3 region has the DNA TGCAGCGTTGAAGTATTGACAGGGGGTTACGAGCAGTACTTC.

This clone has only one observation. The CDR3 spells CASSLRRGGYTF. CDR3 DNA sequence: TGTGCCAGCAGCTTGCGCAGGGGGGGCTACACCTTC. The V gene is TRBV7-2, the J gene TRBJ1-2, with 7 bases lining up with TRBD1. J lost 8 bases, V lost 3 bases, and 3 bases had no gene match. This CDR3 comprises 12 residues. CDR1 and CDR2 from the germline V gene are SGHTA and FQGNSA.

This clone was seen a single time. This sequence joins TRBV7-2 and TRBJ2-3; 8 bases are shared with TRBD2. The CDR3 is 16 amino acids. Losses at the gene ends were 4 bases for V and 0 bases for J; bases not matched to a gene: 6. Germline CDR1 reads SGHTA; CDR2 reads FQGNSA. This chain's CDR3 is CASSYLAGPSTDTQYF. CDR3 sequence (DNA): TGTGCCAGCAGCTACTTAGCGGGGCCTAGCACAGATACGCAGTATTTT.

This clone was detected only once. The V and J genes are TRBV15 and TRBJ1-1; 9 bases line up with TRBD1. Looked up from germline, CDR1 is LNHNV and CDR2 is YYDKDF (reference sequence). J was trimmed by 1 base and V by 7 bases; bases with no gene match: 10. This CDR3 spans 16 amino acids. This CDR3 reads CATNPGTGISNTEAFF. CDR3 in DNA: TGTGCCACCAACCCAGGGACAGGGATATCGAACACTGAAGCTTTCTTT.

This clone has more than one count but fewer than ten. The gene calls are TRBV6-1 and TRBJ1-1, with D unclear. This CDR3 comprises 13 residues. With 2 bases removed from V and 1 base from J, the gap between germline ends came to 5 bases. Per the germline V gene, CDR1 is MNHNS and CDR2 is SASEGT. DNA of the CDR3: TGTGCCAGCAGTGAAAGAGAGAACACTGAAGCTTTCTTT. It encodes CASSERENTEAFF.

This chain's CDR3 is CASSPLGMNTEAFF. The CDR3 DNA reads TGTGCCAGCAGTCCTCTCGGTATGAACACTGAAGCTTTCTTT. The chain is built from TRBV27 and TRBJ1-1, with unresolved D. V shed 5 bases and J shed 0 bases, with 10 bases lying between them. The CDR3 extends over 14 amino acids. Germline CDR1 reads MNHEY; CDR2 reads SMNVEV (reference sequence).

This chain uses TRBV6-5 with TRBJ2-7; 10 bases fit TRBD1. Trimming took 6 bases from V and 2 from J; bases not matched to a gene: 4. The germline CDR1 and CDR2 sequences are MNHEY and SVGAGI. This CDR3 has 14 amino acids. The CDR3 here is CASSGQGGPYEQYF. The DNA for the CDR3 is TGTGCCAGCAGCGGACAGGGGGGTCCCTACGAGCAGTACTTC.

The chain uses TRBV5-1 and TRBJ2-3; the D gene is possibly TRBD2 (6 bases). CDR3 size: 13 residues. Trimming took off 0 bases at V and 6 bases at J, with 8 bases between the two ends. Per germline, CDR1 SGHRS and CDR2 YFSETQ. The CDR3 sequence is CASSLAGVDTQYF. DNA for the CDR3: TGCGCCAGCAGCTTGGCGGGGGTGGATACGCAGTATTTT.

This clone was counted ten times or more. This sequence joins TRBV2 and TRBJ1-2, with 7 bases aligning to TRBD1. CDR1 and CDR2 (germline): SNHLY, FYNNEI. CDR3 length: 14 residues. V shed 7 bases, J shed 7 bases, and the junction held 12 bases outside the gene matches. The CDR3 bases are TGTGCCAGCACCGCCACCCGGACAGGAGGTGGCTACACCTTC. Protein: CASTATRTGGGYTF.

The chain couples TRBV11-1 to TRBJ1-2, with D unclear. V was shortened by 5 bases and J by 2 bases, with 15 bases between the two germline ends. Germline assignment: CDR1 SGHAT and CDR2 FQDESV (reference sequence). The CDR3 length is 15 residues. The CDR3 DNA follows: TGTGCCAGCAGCAGAGGCCCCACGGAGAACTATGGCTACACCTTC. It codes for CASSRGPTENYGYTF.

This chain connects TRBV30 to TRBJ1-2; 9 bases agree with TRBD1. CDR3 length equals 12 residues. The V gene's germline CDR1 is GTSNPN and CDR2 SVGIG (reference sequence). The junction had 5 bases not matched to a gene; V was cut back by 4 bases and J by 8 bases. In DNA, the CDR3 is TGTGCCTGGAAACAGGGGGCACGGGGCTACACCTTC. Its protein product is CAWKQGARGYTF.

The chain has TRBV18 and TRBJ2-7; D gene unclear. In germline, CDR1 is KGHSH, CDR2 LQKENI. Trimming pared 3 bases from V and 0 bases from J, leaving 6 bases between. CDR3 length: 13 residues. The CDR3 nucleotides are TGTGCCAGCTCACCCTATAGCTCCTACGAGCAGTACTTC. Its protein product is CASSPYSSYEQYF. Drawing the rest from reference TRBV18 and TRBJ2-7, the complete variable domain is NAGVMQNPRHLVRRRGQEARLRCSPMKGHSHVYWYRQLPEEGLKFMVYLQKENIIDESGMPKERFSAEFPKEGPSILRIQQVVRGDSAAYFCASSPYSSYEQYFGPGTRLTVT.